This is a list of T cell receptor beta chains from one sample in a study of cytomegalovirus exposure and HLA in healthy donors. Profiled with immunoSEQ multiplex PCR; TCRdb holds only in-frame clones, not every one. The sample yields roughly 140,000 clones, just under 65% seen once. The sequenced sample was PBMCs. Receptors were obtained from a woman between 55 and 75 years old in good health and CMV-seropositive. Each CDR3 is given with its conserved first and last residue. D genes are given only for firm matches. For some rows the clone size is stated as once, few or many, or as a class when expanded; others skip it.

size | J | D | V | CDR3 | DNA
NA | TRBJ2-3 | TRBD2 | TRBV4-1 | CASSQVVGTSGTDTQYF | TGCGCCAGCAGCCAAGTCGTAGGGACTAGCGGCACAGATACGCAGTATTTT
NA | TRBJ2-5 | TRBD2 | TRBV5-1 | CASSLSTGSGTGETQYF | TGCGCCAGCAGCTTATCTACTGGTAGCGGGACGGGCGAGACCCAGTACTTC
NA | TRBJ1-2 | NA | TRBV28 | CASSLSQGYGYTF | TGTGCCAGCAGTTTATCACAGGGCTATGGCTACACCTTC
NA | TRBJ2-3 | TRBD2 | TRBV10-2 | CASRTTSADTQYF | TGCGCCAGCAGGACTACTAGCGCAGATACGCAGTATTTT
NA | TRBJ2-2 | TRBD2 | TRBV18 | CASSPPNGGRGTGELFF | TGTGCCAGCTCACCACCGAACGGCGGGAGGGGGACCGGGGAGCTGTTTTTT
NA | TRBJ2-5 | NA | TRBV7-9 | CPSSHTRETQYF | TGTCCCAGCAGCCATACCAGGGAGACCCAGTACTTC
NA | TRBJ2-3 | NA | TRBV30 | CAWSRDTSTDTQYF | TGTGCCTGGAGTCGGGACACTTCCACAGATACGCAGTATTTT
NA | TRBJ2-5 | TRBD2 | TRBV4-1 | CASSPPTSGQETQYF | TGCGCCAGCAGCCCACCCACTAGCGGCCAAGAGACCCAGTACTTC
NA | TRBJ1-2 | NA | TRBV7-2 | CASSRTLGGVGYGYTF | TGTGCCAGCAGCCGGACATTGGGAGGGGTCGGCTATGGCTACACCTTC
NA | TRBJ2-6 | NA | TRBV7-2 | CASSLRGAGAGANVLTF | TGTGCCAGCAGCTTACGGGGGGCAGGGGCTGGGGCCAACGTCCTGACTTTC
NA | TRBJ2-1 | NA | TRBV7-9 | CASSLGENEQFF | TGTGCCAGCAGCTTAGGGGAGAATGAGCAGTTCTTC
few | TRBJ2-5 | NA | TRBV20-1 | CSALTRRAQYF | TGCAGTGCTTTGACTAGAAGGGCCCAGTACTTC
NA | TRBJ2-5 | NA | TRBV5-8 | CASSPDNKETQYF | TGTGCCAGCAGCCCCGACAACAAAGAGACCCAGTACTTC
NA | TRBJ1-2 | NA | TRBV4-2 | CAGSQVATGNYGYTF | TGTGCCGGCAGCCAAGTCGCTACAGGCAACTATGGCTACACCTTC
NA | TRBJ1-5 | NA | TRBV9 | CASTNDQPQHF | TGTGCCAGCACCAATGATCAGCCCCAGCATTTT
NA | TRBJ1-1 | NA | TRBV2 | CASSPSGQPNTEAFF | TGTGCCAGCAGTCCTTCCGGACAGCCGAACACTGAAGCTTTCTTT
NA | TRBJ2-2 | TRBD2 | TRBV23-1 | CASSQSSWEGNINTGELFF | TGCGCCAGCAGTCAAAGTTCGTGGGAGGGCAATATTAACACCGGGGAGCTGTTTTTT
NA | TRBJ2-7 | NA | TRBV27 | CASSSRQFPTYEQYF | TGTGCCAGCAGTTCCAGACAGTTCCCGACCTACGAGCAGTACTTC
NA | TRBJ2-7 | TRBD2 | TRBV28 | CASSYTSGKVTYEQYF | TGTGCCAGCAGTTACACTAGCGGGAAGGTGACCTACGAGCAGTACTTC
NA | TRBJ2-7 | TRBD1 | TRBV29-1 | CSVDLGQGDEQYF | TGCAGCGTTGATTTAGGTCAGGGGGACGAGCAGTACTTC
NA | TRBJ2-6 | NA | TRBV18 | CASSPTPSGANVLTF | TGTGCCAGCTCACCGACACCGTCTGGGGCCAACGTCCTGACTTTC
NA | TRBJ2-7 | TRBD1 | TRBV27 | CASSFRDRGGEQYF | TGTGCCAGCAGTTTCCGGGACAGGGGGGGAGAGCAGTACTTC
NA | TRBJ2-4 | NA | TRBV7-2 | CASSPEGTLAKNIQYF | TGTGCCAGCAGCCCGGAGGGGACCTTAGCCAAAAACATTCAGTACTTC
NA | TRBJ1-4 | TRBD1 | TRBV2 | CARSGQENEKLFF | TGTGCCAGAAGCGGACAGGAAAATGAAAAACTGTTTTTT
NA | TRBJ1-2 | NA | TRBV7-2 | CASSYPGRLTLYGYTF | TGTGCCAGCAGCTACCCGGGGAGGCTTACCCTCTATGGCTACACCTTC
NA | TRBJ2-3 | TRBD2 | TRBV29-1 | CSTTSGSYTDTQYF | TGCAGCACCACTAGCGGGAGTTACACAGATACGCAGTATTTT
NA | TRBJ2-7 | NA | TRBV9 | CASSVANGDEQYF | TGTGCCAGCAGCGTAGCTAACGGGGACGAGCAGTACTTC
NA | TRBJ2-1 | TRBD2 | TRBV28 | CASSTPEGGRRYEQFF | TGTGCCAGCAGTACCCCGGAGGGCGGGAGAAGATATGAGCAGTTCTTC
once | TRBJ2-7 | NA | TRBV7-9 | CASSLNPGIREQYF | TGTGCCAGCAGCTTAAATCCGGGGATCCGCGAGCAGTACTTC
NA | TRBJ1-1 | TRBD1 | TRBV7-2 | CASSTTRQGNTEAFF | TGTGCCAGCAGCACCACCCGACAGGGGAACACTGAAGCTTTCTTT
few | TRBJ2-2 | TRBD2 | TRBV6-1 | CASSLAARNTGELFF | TGTGCCAGCAGCCTAGCGGCCAGGAACACCGGGGAGCTGTTTTTT
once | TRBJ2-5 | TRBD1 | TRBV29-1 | CSVPTVLSGGETQYF | TGCAGCGTCCCAACCGTCCTTTCAGGGGGAGAGACCCAGTACTTC
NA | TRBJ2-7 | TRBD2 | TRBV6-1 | CASYFGGGAGYEQYF | TGTGCCAGCTACTTCGGGGGGGGCGCAGGCTACGAGCAGTACTTC
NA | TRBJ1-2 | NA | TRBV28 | CASSLPGFYGYTF | TGTGCCAGCAGTTTACCGGGGTTCTATGGCTACACCTTC
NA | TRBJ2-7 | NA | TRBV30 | CAWSVDRAYEQYF | TGTGCCTGGAGTGTAGACAGAGCCTACGAGCAGTACTTC
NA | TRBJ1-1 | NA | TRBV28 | CASSFRGGWNTEAFF | TGTGCCAGCAGTTTCCGGGGAGGGTGGAACACTGAAGCTTTCTTT
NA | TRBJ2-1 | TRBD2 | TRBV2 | CASSSGRGDNEQFF | TGTGCCAGCTCTAGCGGGAGGGGGGACAATGAGCAGTTCTTC
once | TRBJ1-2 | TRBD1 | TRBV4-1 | CASSQVPGQGNYGYTF | TGCGCCAGCAGCCAAGTACCGGGACAGGGTAACTATGGCTACACCTTC
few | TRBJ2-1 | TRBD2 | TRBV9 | CASSVSGRAIDEQFF | TGTGCCAGCAGCGTTAGCGGGAGGGCCATAGATGAGCAGTTCTTC
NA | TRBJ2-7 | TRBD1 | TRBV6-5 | CASWRQGTYEQYF | TGTGCCAGCTGGAGACAGGGGACCTACGAGCAGTACTTC
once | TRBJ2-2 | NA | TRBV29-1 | CSVSSFTGELFF | TGCAGCGTTTCCAGTTTCACCGGGGAGCTGTTTTTT